This TCR beta chain was obtained from a study of CD8 T cells in ankylosing spondylitis. Points from the study as a whole: A TCR beta motif of eight highly homologous variants appeared characteristic of ankylosing spondylitis blood.

A single record per CDR3 protein comes from TCRdb applying MiXCR to the 5' RACE reads. The sample holds about 450,000 distinct CDR3 sequences, more than 25% seen once. Trimming removed 5 bases at V and 0 bases at J, with 10 bases between. Per germline, CDR1 SGHAT and CDR2 FQNNGV. CDR3 size: 15 residues. This clonotype was seen a few times. Its antigen is unidentified. The chain uses TRBV11-2 and TRBJ2-2, with D unresolved. Sequencing input: blood, either unsorted or a sorted T cell fraction (not recorded which). The sequence was obtained from a male donor with ankylosing spondylitis. The CDR3 DNA reads as TGTGCCAGCAGCCCAACCGGCCCGAACACCGGGGAGCTGTTTTTT. Protein product: CASSPTGPNTGELFF.